This T cell receptor beta chain appears in the sequencing data of a study of radiotherapy plus CTLA-4 blockade in lung cancer. Assay used: immunoSEQ multiplex PCR; TCRdb lists only in-frame clones, some missing. This table has under 95,000 clones, around 80% appearing once. Trimming took off 5 bases at V and 8 bases at J, with 19 bases between the two ends. The CDR3 has 15 amino acids. The germline gives CDR1 LNHDA, CDR2 SQIVND (reference sequence). The receptor comes from a human donor with non-small cell lung cancer who had stable disease on radiotherapy plus ipilimumab. The V and J genes are TRBV19 and TRBJ1-5, with D tentatively TRBD1 (5 bases). This material consisted of peripheral blood, taken from a patient treated with radiotherapy plus ipilimumab. CDR3 coding DNA: TGTGCCAGTAGTTCCCCCCGGGGCAACCGTGAGCCCCAGCATTTT. Its protein is CASSSPRGNREPQHF.